The 5 T cell receptor beta chains presented below share a single source sample, sequenced in a study of blood T cell repertoires in COVID-19. Profiled with immunoSEQ multiplex PCR; TCRdb holds only in-frame clones, not every one. Among about 240,000 clones listed, approximately 87% were seen once. Sequenced sample: peripheral blood. These receptors were obtained from a man aged 60 to 69 with acute or convalescent COVID-19.

This chain joins TRBV11-3 and TRBJ2-3; TRBD2 aligns across 8 bases. The CDR3 runs to 16 residues. CDR1 and CDR2 (germline): SGHNT, YENEEA. Trimming removed 5 bases from V and 4 bases from J; junction bases left unmatched: 11. CDR3 residues: CASSASYGRGADTQYF. In nucleotides, the CDR3 is TGTGCCAGCAGCGCATCTTACGGGAGGGGGGCAGATACGCAGTATTTT.

The chain is built from TRBV6-5 and TRBJ2-2; TRBD1 might be the D (6 bases). CDR1 and CDR2 from the germline V gene are MNHEY and SVGAGI. CDR3 size: 15 residues. V dropped 5 bases and J dropped 4 bases, with 14 bases sitting between them. In nucleotides, the CDR3 is TGTGCCAGCAGTACAGGGTTAAGTGGCACCGGGGAGCTGTTTTTT. Its protein product is CASSTGLSGTGELFF.

This clone was detected ten times or more. This sequence joins TRBV27 and TRBJ2-7; 9 bases are shared with TRBD2. Per the germline V gene, CDR1 is MNHEY and CDR2 is SMNVEV (reference sequence). The CDR3 runs to 16 residues. The trim removed 10 bases at V and 5 bases at J, leaving 18 bases unmatched. CDR3 sequence reads: CATRLVAGEGFNEQYF. In nucleotides, the CDR3 is TGTGCCACCAGACTTGTAGCGGGAGAGGGTTTCAACGAGCAGTACTTC.

This clone showed up just once. The chain recombines TRBV5-1 with TRBJ1-2; 8 nucleotides match TRBD1. The germline gives CDR1 SGHRS, CDR2 YFSETQ. Losses at the gene ends were 0 bases for V and 5 bases for J; bases not matched to a gene: 12. The CDR3 extends over 17 amino acids. The CDR3 coding sequence is TGCGCCAGCAGCTTGGGGGACAGGACCCAGGTCGGGTATGGCTACACCTTC. It encodes CASSLGDRTQVGYGYTF.

V gene TRBV9 combines with J gene TRBJ1-2; D is undetermined. The length of the CDR3 is 15 residues. V was pared by 1 base and J by 4 bases, with 14 bases between. Germline V gene sequence: CDR1 SGDLS, CDR2 YYNGEE. CDR3 sequence: CASSVSATAGYGYTF. CDR3 bases: TGTGCCAGCAGCGTATCGGCCACGGCGGGCTATGGCTACACCTTC.